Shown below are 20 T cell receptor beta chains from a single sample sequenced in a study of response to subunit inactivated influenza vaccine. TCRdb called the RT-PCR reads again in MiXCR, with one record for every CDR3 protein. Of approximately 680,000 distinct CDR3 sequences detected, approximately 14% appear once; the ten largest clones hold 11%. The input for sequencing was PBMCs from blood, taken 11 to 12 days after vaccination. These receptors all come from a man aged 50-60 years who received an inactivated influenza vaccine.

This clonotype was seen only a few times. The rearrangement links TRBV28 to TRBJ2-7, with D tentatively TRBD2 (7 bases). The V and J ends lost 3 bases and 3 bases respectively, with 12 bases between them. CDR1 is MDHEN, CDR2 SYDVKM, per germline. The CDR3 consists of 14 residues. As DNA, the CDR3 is TGTGCCAGCAGTTTGGGGGCGGGAGACTACGAGCAGTACTTC. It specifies CASSLGAGDYEQYF.

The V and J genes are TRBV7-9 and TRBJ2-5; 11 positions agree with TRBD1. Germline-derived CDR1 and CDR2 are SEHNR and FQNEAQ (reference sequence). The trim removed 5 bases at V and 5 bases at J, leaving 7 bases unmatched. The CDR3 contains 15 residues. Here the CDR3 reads CASSIRTGGAETQYF. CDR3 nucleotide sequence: TGTGCCAGCAGCATTCGGACAGGGGGCGCGGAGACCCAGTACTTC.

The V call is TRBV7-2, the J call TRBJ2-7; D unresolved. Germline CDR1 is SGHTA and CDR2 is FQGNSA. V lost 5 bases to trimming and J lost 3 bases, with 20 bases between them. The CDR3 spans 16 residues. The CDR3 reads CASSPPSSSGYYEQYF. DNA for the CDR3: TGTGCCAGCAGCCCCCCATCAAGTAGTGGCTACTACGAGCAGTACTTC.

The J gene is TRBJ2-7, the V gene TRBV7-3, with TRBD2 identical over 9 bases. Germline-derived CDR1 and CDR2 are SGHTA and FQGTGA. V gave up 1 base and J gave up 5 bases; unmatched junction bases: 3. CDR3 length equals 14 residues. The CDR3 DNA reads TGTGCCAGCAGCTTAAATAGCGGGAGAAACGAGCAGTACTTC. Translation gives CASSLNSGRNEQYF. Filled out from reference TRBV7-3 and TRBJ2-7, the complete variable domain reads GAGVSQTPSNKVTEKGKYVELRCDPISGHTALYWYRQSLGQGPEFLIYFQGTGAADDSGLPNDRFFAVRPEGSVSTLKIQRTERGDSAVYLCASSLNSGRNEQYFGPGTRLTVT.

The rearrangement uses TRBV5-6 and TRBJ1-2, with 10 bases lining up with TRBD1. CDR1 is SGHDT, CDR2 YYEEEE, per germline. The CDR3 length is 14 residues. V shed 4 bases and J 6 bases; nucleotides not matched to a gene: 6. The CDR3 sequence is CASSGRQGADGYTF. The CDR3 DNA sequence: TGTGCCAGCAGCGGAAGACAGGGGGCGGATGGCTACACCTTC.

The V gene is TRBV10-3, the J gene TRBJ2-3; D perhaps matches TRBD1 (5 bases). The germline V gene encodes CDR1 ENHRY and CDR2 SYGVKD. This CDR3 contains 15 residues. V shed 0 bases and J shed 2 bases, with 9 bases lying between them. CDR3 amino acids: CAISESQGYTDTQYF. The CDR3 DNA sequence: TGTGCCATCAGTGAGTCGCAGGGTTACACAGATACGCAGTATTTT.

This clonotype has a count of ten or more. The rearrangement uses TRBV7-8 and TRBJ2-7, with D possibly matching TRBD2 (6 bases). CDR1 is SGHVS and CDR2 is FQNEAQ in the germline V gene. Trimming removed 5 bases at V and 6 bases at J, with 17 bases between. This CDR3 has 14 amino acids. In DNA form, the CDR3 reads TGTGCCAGCAGCCCATCGCGGAGGGGAGGCGAGCAGTACTTC. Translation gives CASSPSRRGGEQYF.

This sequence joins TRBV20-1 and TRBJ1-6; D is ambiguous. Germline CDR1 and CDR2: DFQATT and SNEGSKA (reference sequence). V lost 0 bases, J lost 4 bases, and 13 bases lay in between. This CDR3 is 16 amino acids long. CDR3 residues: CSARDPDLRYNSPLHF. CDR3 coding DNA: TGCAGTGCTAGAGATCCAGACCTACGTTATAATTCACCCCTCCACTTT.

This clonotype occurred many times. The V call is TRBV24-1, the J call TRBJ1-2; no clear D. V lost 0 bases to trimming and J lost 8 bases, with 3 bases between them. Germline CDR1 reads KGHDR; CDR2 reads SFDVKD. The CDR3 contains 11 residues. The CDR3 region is CATSDLWGYTF. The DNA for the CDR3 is TGTGCCACCAGTGATTTGTGGGGCTACACCTTC.

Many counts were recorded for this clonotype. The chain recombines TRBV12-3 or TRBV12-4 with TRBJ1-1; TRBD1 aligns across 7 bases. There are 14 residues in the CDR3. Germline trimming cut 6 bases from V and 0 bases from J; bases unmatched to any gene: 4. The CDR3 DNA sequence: TGTGCCAGCAGACCTCAGGGGGTGAACACTGAAGCTTTCTTT. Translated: CASRPQGVNTEAFF.

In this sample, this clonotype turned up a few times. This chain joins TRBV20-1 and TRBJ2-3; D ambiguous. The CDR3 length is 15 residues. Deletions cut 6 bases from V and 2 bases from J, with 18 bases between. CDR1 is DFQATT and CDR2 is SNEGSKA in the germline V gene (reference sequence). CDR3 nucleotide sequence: TGCAGTGCCAACGGAAGAGGCCCACTCACAGATACGCAGTATTTT. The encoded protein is CSANGRGPLTDTQYF.

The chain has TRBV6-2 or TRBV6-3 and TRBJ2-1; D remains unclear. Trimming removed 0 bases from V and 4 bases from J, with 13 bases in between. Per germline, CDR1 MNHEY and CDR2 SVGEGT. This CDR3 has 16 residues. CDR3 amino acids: CASSYSALPPYNEQFF. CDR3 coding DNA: TGTGCCAGCAGTTACTCGGCGCTCCCCCCTTACAATGAGCAGTTCTTC.

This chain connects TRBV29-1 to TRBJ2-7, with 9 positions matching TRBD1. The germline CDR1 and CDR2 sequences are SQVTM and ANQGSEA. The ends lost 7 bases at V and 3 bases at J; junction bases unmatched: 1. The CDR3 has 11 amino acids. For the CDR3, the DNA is TGCAGCGGGGGACAGGGCTACGAGCAGTACTTC. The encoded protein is CSGGQGYEQYF.

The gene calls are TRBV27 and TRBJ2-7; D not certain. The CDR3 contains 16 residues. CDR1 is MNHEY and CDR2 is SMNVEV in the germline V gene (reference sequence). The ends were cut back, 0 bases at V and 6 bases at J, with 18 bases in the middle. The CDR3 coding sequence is TGTGCCAGCAGTTTATCGGGTAATCCCGAGGCTGGCGAGCAGTACTTC. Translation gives CASSLSGNPEAGEQYF.

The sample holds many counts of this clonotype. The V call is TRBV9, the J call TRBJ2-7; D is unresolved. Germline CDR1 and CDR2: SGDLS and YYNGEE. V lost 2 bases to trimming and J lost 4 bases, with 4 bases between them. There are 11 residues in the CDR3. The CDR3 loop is CASSVGYEQYF. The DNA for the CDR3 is TGTGCCAGCAGCGTGGGGTACGAGCAGTACTTC.

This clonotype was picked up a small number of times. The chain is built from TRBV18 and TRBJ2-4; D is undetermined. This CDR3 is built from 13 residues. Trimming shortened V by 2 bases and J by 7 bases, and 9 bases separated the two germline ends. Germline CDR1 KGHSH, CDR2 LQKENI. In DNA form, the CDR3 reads TGTGCCAGCTCACCAGGCAGGCAGAACATTCAGTACTTC. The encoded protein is CASSPGRQNIQYF. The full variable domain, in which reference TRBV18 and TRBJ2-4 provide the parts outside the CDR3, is NAGVMQNPRHLVRRRGQEARLRCSPMKGHSHVYWYRQLPEEGLKFMVYLQKENIIDESGMPKERFSAEFPKEGPSILRIQQVVRGDSAAYFCASSPGRQNIQYFGAGTRLSVL.

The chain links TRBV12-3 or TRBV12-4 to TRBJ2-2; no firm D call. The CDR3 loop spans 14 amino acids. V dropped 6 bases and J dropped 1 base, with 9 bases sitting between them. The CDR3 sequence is CASRLWENTGELFF. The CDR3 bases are TGTGCCAGCAGGTTATGGGAGAACACCGGGGAGCTGTTTTTT.

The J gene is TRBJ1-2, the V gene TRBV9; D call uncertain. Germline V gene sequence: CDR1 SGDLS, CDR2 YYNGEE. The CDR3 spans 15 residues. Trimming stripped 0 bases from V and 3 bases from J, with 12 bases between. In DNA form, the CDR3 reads TGTGCCAGCAGCGTAGAGCCGGGTGGGCACTATGGCTACACCTTC. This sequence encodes CASSVEPGGHYGYTF.

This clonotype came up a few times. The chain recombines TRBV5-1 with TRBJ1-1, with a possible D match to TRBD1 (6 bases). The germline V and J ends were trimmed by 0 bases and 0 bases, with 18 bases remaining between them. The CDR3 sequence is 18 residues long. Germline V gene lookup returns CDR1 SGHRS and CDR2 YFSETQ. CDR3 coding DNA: TGCGCCAGCAGCTTGGGGGGGGCCCTTAGGTTCATGAACACTGAAGCTTTCTTT. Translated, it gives CASSLGGALRFMNTEAFF.

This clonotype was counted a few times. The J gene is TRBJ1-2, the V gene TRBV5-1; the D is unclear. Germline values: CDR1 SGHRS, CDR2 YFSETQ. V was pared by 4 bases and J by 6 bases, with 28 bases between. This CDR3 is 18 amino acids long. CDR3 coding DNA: TGCGCCAGCAGCCCTGCTCGGGGTGGAAGACTCGATATTGATGGCTACACCTTC. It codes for CASSPARGGRLDIDGYTF.